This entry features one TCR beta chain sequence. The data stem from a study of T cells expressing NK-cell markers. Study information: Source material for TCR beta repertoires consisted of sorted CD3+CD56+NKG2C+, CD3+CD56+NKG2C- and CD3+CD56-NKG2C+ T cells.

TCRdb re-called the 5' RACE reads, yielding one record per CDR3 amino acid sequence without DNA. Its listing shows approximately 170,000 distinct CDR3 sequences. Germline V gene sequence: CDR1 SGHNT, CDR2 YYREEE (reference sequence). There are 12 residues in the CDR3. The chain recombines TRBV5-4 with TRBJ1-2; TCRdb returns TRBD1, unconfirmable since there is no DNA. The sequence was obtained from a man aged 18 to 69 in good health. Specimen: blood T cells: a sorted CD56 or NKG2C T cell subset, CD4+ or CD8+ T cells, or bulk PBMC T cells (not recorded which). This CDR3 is CASSLGDRFDTF. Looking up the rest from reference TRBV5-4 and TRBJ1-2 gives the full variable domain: ETGVTQSPTHLIKTRGQQVTLRCSSQSGHNTVSWYQQALGQGPQFIFQYYREEENGRGNFPPRFSGLQFPNYSSELNVNALELDDSALYLCASSLGDRFDTFGSGTRLTVV.